The entry that follows covers one T cell receptor (beta chain) sequence. Its antigen target is currently unknown. No clone much larger than this one lies a single base away; base qualities are absent. Spanning cysteine to phenylalanine, the CDR3 consists of 14 amino acids. Only CDR3 DNA remains: 42 bases, in frame from the first base. The junction shows trimming of 5 bases on V and 4 bases on J, and the gene matches do not reach 7 bases of it. Reading the germline V gene gives CDR1 SGHVS and CDR2 FQNEAQ. Genomic DNA was isolated from the sorted cells so that the TCRbeta CDR3 region could be sequenced. The immunoSEQ Assay was used to sequence the TCRbeta CDR3 regions. What TCRdb holds here is the immuneACCESS table cut down to in-frame rearrangements. Part of the clones is not present; checked against another copy, under half of the missing clones reflect an unresolved V gene, and the others are unexplained. For this sample the table gives some 11,000 clones, of which 80% were detected only once. The top ten clones comprise approximately 15% of the sample.

This entry belongs to a study of OX40 agonist ivuxolimab in advanced cancers. Notes on the research overall: Ivuxolimab was an agonistic, fully human IgG2 monoclonal antibody directed against OX40 (CD134), a costimulatory receptor. A male proportion of 70% to 90% and a mean age of about 60 years, ranging from about 20 to 79, were recorded for the dose-escalation cohort. Three dose-escalation patients achieved partial responses, one with hepatocellular carcinoma and two with cutaneous melanoma. Intravenous ivuxolimab was administered to patients every 2 weeks at six dose levels: 0.01, 0.1, 0.3, 1.5, 3 and 10 mg/kg. The monotherapy dose-escalation portion (N of about 47 patients) of the phase I ivuxolimab trial is reported in the paper. Peripheral TCRbeta sequencing aimed to test whether ivuxolimab altered TCR sequence diversity and caused clonal T-cell expansion. Of the approximately 50 dose-escalation patients, hepatocellular carcinoma was present in roughly 19, melanoma in around 15, renal cell carcinoma in 9 and head and neck cancer in 9. Patients were allowed to have had prior anti-PD-1, anti-PD-L1 or anti-CTLA-4 therapy, and around 37% of the dose-escalation patients had previously received checkpoint inhibitors.

The trial excluded patients who had a history of autoimmune disease or who were on systemic immunosuppression. Peripheral blood for TCR sequencing was collected from all dose cohorts at baseline, on cycle 4 day 1, and on cycle 7 day 1. The samples were drawn from a first-in-human, open-label, multicenter phase I dose-escalation trial of ivuxolimab. Adults with locally advanced or metastatic melanoma, renal cell, hepatocellular, or head and neck squamous cell carcinoma were enrolled in the trial. Before TCR sequencing, CD4+ and CD8+ T cells were separately sorted from peripheral blood. Broad study findings and their caveats: The antigen specificity of the peripheral T cells that underwent clonal expansion was not determined. Low levels of normalized T-cell clonal expansion were also seen in some patients who did not respond. At doses of 0.1 to 3.0 mg/kg, clonal expansion of both CD4+ and CD8+ blood T cells was observed from baseline to week 6. In partial responders in the 0.1-3.0 mg/kg groups, normalized peripheral clonal expansion was found to be among the lowest, especially among CD8+ T cells. On average, CD8+ T cells showed more expanded clones than CD4+ T cells after ivuxolimab.

The sequence derives from an adult with an advanced solid tumor such as melanoma, head and neck, liver or kidney cancer. The rearranged chain carries TRBV7-8 and TRBJ1-2, with TRBD1 matching 7 junction bases. Source: CD4+ or CD8+ T cells sorted from blood, taken in a trial of the OX40 agonist ivuxolimab. The CDR3 corresponds to CASSPLQGLYGYTF. The DNA reads TGTGCCAGCAGCCCTCTACAGGGGCTCTATGGCTACACCTTC.